This T cell receptor (beta chain) is drawn from a study of blood T cell repertoires in COVID-19. As processed by the authors: Estimation of nucleated cell counts relied on the amplification of reference gene primers. This table comes from immunoSEQ multiplex PCR, and its TCRdb copy is limited to in-frame clones, with some not included. The V and J calls and clone size come from that table; D and trimming were worked out from the DNA. Altogether around 110,000 clones are present, more than 70% being singletons, with the ten largest covering approximately 6.2%. Trimming took 2 bases from V and 6 from J, leaving 8 bases between them. The CDR3 totals 13 residues. Germline V gene data show CDR1 as KGHSH and CDR2 as LQKENI.

This TCR came from a man aged 50 to 59 with active or convalescent COVID-19. This chain uses TRBV18 with TRBJ1-5; D is perhaps TRBD1 (5 bases). Sequencing used peripheral blood. The CDR3 region is CASSPGRGQPQHF. In nucleotides, the CDR3 is TGTGCCAGCTCACCAGGAAGGGGTCAGCCCCAGCATTTT. Full variable domain (remainder filled in from reference TRBV18 and TRBJ1-5): NAGVMQNPRHLVRRRGQEARLRCSPMKGHSHVYWYRQLPEEGLKFMVYLQKENIIDESGMPKERFSAEFPKEGPSILRIQQVVRGDSAAYFCASSPGRGQPQHFGDGTRLSIL.